This is a list of T cell receptor beta chains from one sample in a study of neoadjuvant nivolumab and ipilimumab in lung cancer. TCRdb keeps only in-frame clones here, not all; method: immunoSEQ multiplex PCR. The sample includes over 6,000 clones, over 80% of them seen just once. The sequenced sample was tumor tissue, obtained after neoadjuvant nivolumab, alone or with ipilimumab, at or shortly before surgery. The receptors stem from an adult with non-small cell lung cancer. The CDR3 runs from the conserved cysteine through the conserved F or W. The order of the fields is clone size, V gene, D gene, J gene, CDR3 DNA, CDR3 protein. A D gene is named only where the DNA matches it firmly. Some rows have no size entry. The others give once, few or many, or a class for an expanded clone.

.,TRBV18,.,TRBJ2-1,TGTGCCAGCTCACCAGGAGGCCAGGGATTTGATGAGCAGTTCTTC,CASSPGGQGFDEQFF
.,TRBV18,.,TRBJ1-3,TGTGCCAGCTCACCGGGGGGACGGACCCCTGGAAACACCATATATTTT,CASSPGGRTPGNTIYF
.,TRBV10-3,.,TRBJ2-4,TGTGCCATCAGTGATCGGCAGGGGGGAACAATTCCCTCTGCCAAAAACATTCAGTACTTC,CAISDRQGGTIPSAKNIQYF
.,TRBV7-2,.,TRBJ2-5,TGTGCCAGCAGCTTAATGTCAGGGTTGGGCGAGACCCAGTACTTC,CASSLMSGLGETQYF
.,TRBV9,TRBD1,TRBJ2-3,TGTGCCAGCAGCGAGACAGGGGTCAGTCCAGATACGCAGTATTTT,CASSETGVSPDTQYF
.,TRBV9,.,TRBJ2-1,TGTGCCAGCAGCGTTCAGGGGAGCACCTACAATGAGCAGTTCTTC,CASSVQGSTYNEQFF
few,TRBV7-9,.,TRBJ2-7,TGTGCCAGCAGCGGCTTTCGGGACCCGTACGAGCAGTACTTC,CASSGFRDPYEQYF
.,TRBV15,TRBD1,TRBJ2-2,TGTGCCACCAGCACTGGGACAGGTGACACCGGGGAGCTGTTTTTT,CATSTGTGDTGELFF
.,TRBV7-9,TRBD1,TRBJ2-7,TGTGCCAGCAGCTTAGCGACAGGGGGCTGGGGAGAGCAGTACTTC,CASSLATGGWGEQYF
few,TRBV4-3,.,TRBJ2-6,TGCGCCAGCAGCCAAGATCTCAGCTCTGGGGCCAACGTCCTGACTTTC,CASSQDLSSGANVLTF
.,TRBV5-1,.,TRBJ1-2,TGCGCCAGCAGCTTGGACATTATGGACTATGGCTACACCTTC,CASSLDIMDYGYTF
.,TRBV5-1,.,TRBJ2-7,TGCGCCAGCAGCTTGGGGCAGGGCTCCTACGAGCAGTACTTC,CASSLGQGSYEQYF
.,TRBV9,.,TRBJ2-3,TGTGCCAGCAACTACCTAGGCTCTAGCACAGATACGCAGTATTTT,CASNYLGSSTDTQYF
once,TRBV27,.,TRBJ1-2,TGTGCCAGCAGGCGGACAGCTAGCTCTAACTATGGCTACACCTTC,CASRRTASSNYGYTF
.,TRBV6-6,.,TRBJ2-1,TGTGCCAGCAGTTACTTACAGGCCTACAATGAGCAGTTCTTC,CASSYLQAYNEQFF
.,TRBV5-6,TRBD1,TRBJ2-7,TGTGCCAGCAGCCCGGGACAGGGGAGGTACGAGCAGTACTTC,CASSPGQGRYEQYF
once,TRBV6-5,.,TRBJ2-7,TGTGCCAGCAGAAGTACCCGGGTGGGATCCTACGAGCAGTACTTC,CASRSTRVGSYEQYF
.,TRBV6-1,.,TRBJ2-7,TGTGCCAGCGAGGGCAGGGAGGCGGTCGAGCAGTACTTC,CASEGREAVEQYF
.,TRBV5-1,TRBD1,TRBJ2-5,TGCGCCAGCAGCATTAACAGGGGCTCGGAGACCCAGTACTTC,CASSINRGSETQYF
.,TRBV7-9,.,TRBJ1-1,TGTGCCAGCAGCCGCAGTGGGAACACTGAAGCTTTCTTT,CASSRSGNTEAFF
.,TRBV19,.,TRBJ2-7,TGTGCCAGTAGTATAGTCCCAGGAAGCGAGCAGTACTTC,CASSIVPGSEQYF
.,TRBV7-6,TRBD2,TRBJ2-5,TGTGCCAGCAGCTTATCGGCGGGGGGGCCCTTGGAGACCCAGTACTTC,CASSLSAGGPLETQYF
.,TRBV5-6,.,TRBJ2-1,TGTGCCAGCAGCTGGGGGCAGGGGGGTGAGCAGTTCTTC,CASSWGQGGEQFF
.,TRBV6-5,.,TRBJ2-3,TGTGCCAGCAGTTACTCGAATCGGGGCACAGATACGCAGTATTTT,CASSYSNRGTDTQYF
large,TRBV4-3,TRBD1,TRBJ1-2,TGCGCCAGCAGCCAAGAGTGGGGGGACAGGGGGCTGTTTCGTGGCTACACCTTC,CASSQEWGDRGLFRGYTF
.,TRBV6-1,.,TRBJ1-2,TGTGCCAGCAGTGAAAGAAACTATGGCTACACCTTC,CASSERNYGYTF
.,TRBV10-3,.,TRBJ1-2,TGTGCCATCAGTGAGTCTACGGGGGGTTTTGATGGCTACACCTTC,CAISESTGGFDGYTF
.,TRBV10-3,.,TRBJ2-1,TGTGCCACCATGGGGTCAGGGGACGGGGTCTCCTACAATGAGCAGTTCTTC,CATMGSGDGVSYNEQFF
.,TRBV18,.,TRBJ1-6,TGTGCCAGCTCCCGGAGCAATTCACCCCTCCACTTT,CASSRSNSPLHF
once,TRBV5-1,.,TRBJ2-1,TGCGCCAGCAGCGAAGACGGAGGATCCTACAATGAGCAGTTCTTC,CASSEDGGSYNEQFF
.,TRBV15,.,TRBJ1-1,TGTGCCACCAGCAGAGAAAGGGGGACTGAAGCTTTCTTT,CATSRERGTEAFF
.,TRBV10-1,.,TRBJ2-7,TGCGCCAGCAGTGAGGGCAGTCGTCCTCCTAACGAGCAGTACTTC,CASSEGSRPPNEQYF
.,TRBV7-6,.,TRBJ1-5,TGTGCCAGCAGCTCTCCCAATCAGCCCCAGCATTTT,CASSSPNQPQHF
.,TRBV6-1,.,TRBJ2-1,TGTGCCAGCAAGCGTGCAGACAATGAGCAGTTCTTC,CASKRADNEQFF
.,TRBV5-1,.,TRBJ2-7,TGCGCCAGCAGCTTAGGAAAGGGGGTTGGGTTTTCCTACGAGCAGTACTTC,CASSLGKGVGFSYEQYF
.,TRBV4-1,TRBD1,TRBJ1-6,TGCGCCAGCAGCCAGCCCAGGACAGGGGGCGGATCACCCCTCCACTTT,CASSQPRTGGGSPLHF
.,TRBV4-2,.,TRBJ2-5,TGTGCCAGCAGCCAAGATCAATCCGGAGAGGAGGGCGAGACCCAGTACTTC,CASSQDQSGEEGETQYF
.,TRBV20-1,.,TRBJ1-2,TGCAGAGGGGGGTATGGCTACACCTTC,CRGGYGYTF
.,TRBV18,.,TRBJ1-3,TGTGCCAGCTCACCACCGGGACCATCAACCATATATTTT,CASSPPGPSTIYF
.,TRBV16,.,TRBJ1-1,TGTGCCAGCAGCCAATCCCGGAACACTGAAGCTTTCTTT,CASSQSRNTEAFF
.,TRBV5-4,.,TRBJ2-7,TGTGCCAGCAGCTTGGATGGGGGGCCCTACGAGCAGTACTTC,CASSLDGGPYEQYF
.,TRBV15,.,TRBJ2-3,TGTGCCACCAGCAGGGACAGTTCTAGCACAGATACGCAGTATTTT,CATSRDSSSTDTQYF
.,TRBV2,TRBD1,TRBJ1-5,TGTGCCAGCAGTTCCGGGACAGGGGGCTTGAGCAATCAGCCCCAGCATTTT,CASSSGTGGLSNQPQHF
.,TRBV6-1,.,TRBJ1-1,TGTGCCAGCAGTGAAGGGACAGCAATTTCTGAAGCTTTCTTT,CASSEGTAISEAFF
.,TRBV10-2,.,TRBJ1-1,TGCGCCAGCAGTGGAGGGAACACTGAAGCTTTCTTT,CASSGGNTEAFF
once,TRBV6-6,TRBD1,TRBJ1-1,TGTGCCAGCAGTTCGACAGGGGAAGCTTTCTTT,CASSSTGEAFF
.,TRBV5-5,.,TRBJ1-6,TGTGCCAGCAGCTTTACAGGGCCCACTTCACCAAATTCACCCCTCCACTTT,CASSFTGPTSPNSPLHF
.,TRBV25-1,TRBD1,TRBJ2-7,TGTGCCAGCAGTGCCGGGACAGTTACTTCCTACGAGCAGTACTTC,CASSAGTVTSYEQYF
.,TRBV7-2,.,TRBJ2-1,TGTGCCAGCAGCTTACTCCGGCTGAATGAGCAGTTCTTC,CASSLLRLNEQFF
few,TRBV2,.,TRBJ2-1,TGTGCCAGCAGTGACACCTTTAGCGGACCGACTAACAATGAGCAGTTCTTC,CASSDTFSGPTNNEQFF
.,TRBV11-2,TRBD2,TRBJ2-7,TGTGCCAGCAGTTCGTGGGGACTAGCGGGAATCCACGAGCAGTACTTC,CASSSWGLAGIHEQYF
.,TRBV7-6,.,TRBJ2-7,TGTGCCAGCAGCTTCATTCCAAGCTCCTACGAGCAGTACTTC,CASSFIPSSYEQYF
.,TRBV15,.,TRBJ1-5,TGTGCCACCAGCAGAGATCGGGGGGCCTCGCCCCAGCATTTT,CATSRDRGASPQHF
.,TRBV7-6,TRBD1,TRBJ2-2,TGTGCCAGCAGCTGGACAGGGGAGAATTCCGGGGAGCTGTTTTTT,CASSWTGENSGELFF
.,TRBV7-2,TRBD1,TRBJ1-5,TGTGCCAGCAGCTTGCACGGACAGGGTAATCAGCCCCAGCATTTT,CASSLHGQGNQPQHF
.,TRBV29-1,.,TRBJ2-3,TGCAGCGTTATTGCGACAGGTAGCACAGATACGCAGTATTTT,CSVIATGSTDTQYF
.,TRBV6-6,.,TRBJ2-7,TGTGCCAGCAGTTACCTCGCCGGCGTAAGCGCTCGGGAGCAGTACTTC,CASSYLAGVSAREQYF
.,TRBV11-1,TRBD2,TRBJ2-2,TGTGCCAGCAGCTCCGTCAGGGTAGCGGGGACCGGGGAGCTGTTTTTT,CASSSVRVAGTGELFF